Sequencing of this T cell receptor (beta chain) was carried out in a study of regulatory T cells in long-lasting Graves disease. Study as a whole: Patients with persistent Graves' disease had over 5 years of antithyroid drugs and persistent TSH receptor antibodies. Study observations and caveats: Persistent disease preferred TRBV28, TRBJ1-2 and TRBJ2-5; new disease, TRBV20-1 and TRBJ2-1.

Germline values: CDR1 PRHDT, CDR2 FYEKMQ (reference sequence). The ends were cut back, 4 bases at V and 4 bases at J, with 11 bases in the middle. The CDR3 runs to 14 residues. The time point here: persistent/refractory GD, antithyroid drugs over 5 years with positive TRAb. The TCR library was made from RNA extracted from PBMCs. The guidelines of the American Thyroid Association were the basis for diagnosing Graves' disease. The patient group derived from an endocrinology department in Xi'an, China. TCR beta libraries were built with iRepertoire HTBI primers and Arm-PCR of CDR3 regions. TCRdb used MiXCR to reprocess the multiplex PCR reads, holding one entry per CDR3 protein. Altogether 700,000 or so distinct CDR3 sequences are present, about 32% being singletons, with the ten largest covering around 42%. On this clonotype: As yet, its antigen is unknown.

The chain carries TRBV13 and TRBJ1-3; D unresolved. This receptor was obtained from a female donor with Graves disease. Sample: peripheral blood mononuclear cells (PBMCs), taken when the disease was refractory, from a patient treated with antithyroid drugs. The CDR3 loop is CASSSTSHGNTIYF. In DNA, the CDR3 is TGTGCCAGCAGCTCTACTAGCCACGGAAACACCATATATTTT.